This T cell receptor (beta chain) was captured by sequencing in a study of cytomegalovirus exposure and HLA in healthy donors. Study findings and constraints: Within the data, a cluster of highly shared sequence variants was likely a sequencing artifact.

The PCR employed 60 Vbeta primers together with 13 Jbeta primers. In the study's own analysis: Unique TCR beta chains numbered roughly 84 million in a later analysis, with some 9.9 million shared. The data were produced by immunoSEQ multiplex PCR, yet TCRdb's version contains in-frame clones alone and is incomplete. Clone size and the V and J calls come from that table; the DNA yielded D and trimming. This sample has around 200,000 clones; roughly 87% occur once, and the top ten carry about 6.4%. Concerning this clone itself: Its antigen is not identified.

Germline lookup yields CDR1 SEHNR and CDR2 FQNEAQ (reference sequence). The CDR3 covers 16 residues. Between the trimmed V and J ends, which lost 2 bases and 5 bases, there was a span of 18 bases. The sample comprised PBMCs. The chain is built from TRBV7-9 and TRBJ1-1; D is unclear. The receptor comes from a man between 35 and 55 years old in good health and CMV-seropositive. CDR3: CASSLLRGASGTEAFF. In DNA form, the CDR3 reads TGTGCCAGCAGCTTATTACGGGGAGCCTCGGGGACTGAAGCTTTCTTT. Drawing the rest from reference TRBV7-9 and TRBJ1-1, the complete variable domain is DTGVSQNPRHKITKRGQNVTFRCDPISEHNRLYWYRQTLGQGPEFLTYFQNEAQLEKSRLLSDRFSAERPKGSFSTLEIQRTEQGDSAMYLCASSLLRGASGTEAFFGQGTRLTVV.